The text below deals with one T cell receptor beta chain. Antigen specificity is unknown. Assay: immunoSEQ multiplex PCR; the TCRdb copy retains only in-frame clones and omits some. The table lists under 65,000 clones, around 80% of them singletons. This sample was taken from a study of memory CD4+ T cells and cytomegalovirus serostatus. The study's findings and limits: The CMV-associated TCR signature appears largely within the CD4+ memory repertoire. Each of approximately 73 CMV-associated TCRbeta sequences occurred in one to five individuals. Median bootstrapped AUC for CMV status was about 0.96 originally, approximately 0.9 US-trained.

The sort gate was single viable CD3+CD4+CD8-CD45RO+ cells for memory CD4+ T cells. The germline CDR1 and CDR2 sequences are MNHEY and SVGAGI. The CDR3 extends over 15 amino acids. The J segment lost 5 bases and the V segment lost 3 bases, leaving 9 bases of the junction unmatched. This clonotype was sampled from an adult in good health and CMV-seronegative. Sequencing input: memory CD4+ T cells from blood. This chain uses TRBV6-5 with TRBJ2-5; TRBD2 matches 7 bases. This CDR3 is CASSYSRTSGETQYF. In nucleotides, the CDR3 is TGTGCCAGCAGTTATTCCCGGACTAGTGGGGAGACCCAGTACTTC.